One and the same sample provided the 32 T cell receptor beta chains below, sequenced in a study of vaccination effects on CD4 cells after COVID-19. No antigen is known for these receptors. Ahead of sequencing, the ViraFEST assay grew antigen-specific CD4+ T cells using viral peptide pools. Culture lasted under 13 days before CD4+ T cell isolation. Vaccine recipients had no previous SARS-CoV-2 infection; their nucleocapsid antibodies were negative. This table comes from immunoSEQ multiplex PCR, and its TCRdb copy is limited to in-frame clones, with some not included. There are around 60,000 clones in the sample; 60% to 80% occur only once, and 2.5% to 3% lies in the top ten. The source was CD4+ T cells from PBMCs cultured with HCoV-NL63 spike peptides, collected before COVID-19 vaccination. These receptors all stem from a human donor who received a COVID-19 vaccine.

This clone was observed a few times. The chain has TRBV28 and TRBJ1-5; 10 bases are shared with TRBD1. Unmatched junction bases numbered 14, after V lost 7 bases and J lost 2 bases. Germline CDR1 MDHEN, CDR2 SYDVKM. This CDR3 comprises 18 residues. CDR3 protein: CASIIGGDRGRGNQPQHF. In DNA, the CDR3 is TGTGCCAGCATAATTGGGGGAGACAGGGGGCGCGGCAATCAGCCCCAGCATTTT. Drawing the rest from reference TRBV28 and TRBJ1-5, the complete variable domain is DVKVTQSSRYLVKRTGEKVFLECVQDMDHENMFWYRQDPGLGLRLIYFSYDVKMKEKGDIPEGYSVSREKKERFSLILESASTNQTSMYLCASIIGGDRGRGNQPQHFGDGTRLSIL.

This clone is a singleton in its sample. CDR3 sequence reads: CASSLYRESSPLHF. The CDR3 DNA sequence: TGTGCCAGCAGTTTATACCGGGAGAGTTCACCCCTCCACTTT. This chain connects TRBV27 to TRBJ1-6; no definite D call. Deletions cut 1 base from V and 9 bases from J, with 10 bases between. The CDR3 contains 14 residues. The germline CDR1 and CDR2 sequences are MNHEY and SMNVEV (reference sequence).

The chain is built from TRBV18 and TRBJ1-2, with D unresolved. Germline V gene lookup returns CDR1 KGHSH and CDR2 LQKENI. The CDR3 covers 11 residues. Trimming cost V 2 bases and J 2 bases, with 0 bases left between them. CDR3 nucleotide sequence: TGTGCCAGCTCACCAAACTATGGCTACACCTTC. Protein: CASSPNYGYTF.

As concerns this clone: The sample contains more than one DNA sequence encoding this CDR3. CDR3 residues: CASSRGQDPETQYF. Here the CDR3 DNA reads TGCGCCAGCAGCCGAGGGCAGGACCCAGAGACCCAGTACTTC. V is TRBV4-1 and J is TRBJ2-5; TRBD2 is a possible D gene (5 bases). Germline-derived CDR1 and CDR2 are MGHRA and YSYEKL. Trimming took 4 bases from V and 4 from J, leaving 13 bases between them. CDR3 size: 14 residues.

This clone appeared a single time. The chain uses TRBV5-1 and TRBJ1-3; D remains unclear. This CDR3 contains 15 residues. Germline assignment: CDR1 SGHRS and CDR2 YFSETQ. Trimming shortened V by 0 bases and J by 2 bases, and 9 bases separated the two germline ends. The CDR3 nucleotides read TGCGCCAGCAGCTTGGGATACGGGGCTGGAAACACCATATATTTT. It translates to CASSLGYGAGNTIYF.

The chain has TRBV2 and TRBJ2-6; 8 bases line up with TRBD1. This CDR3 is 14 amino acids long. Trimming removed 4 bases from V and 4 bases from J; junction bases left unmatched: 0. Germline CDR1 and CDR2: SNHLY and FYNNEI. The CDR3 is CASSGTGGANVLTF. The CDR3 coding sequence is TGTGCCAGCAGTGGGACAGGGGGGGCCAACGTCCTGACTTTC.

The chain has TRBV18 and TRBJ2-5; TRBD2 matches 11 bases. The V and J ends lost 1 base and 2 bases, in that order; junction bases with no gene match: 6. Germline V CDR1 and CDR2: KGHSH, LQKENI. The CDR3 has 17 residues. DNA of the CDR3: TGTGCCAGCTCACCACTAGCGGGGGGGCCTCAACAAGAGACCCAGTACTTC. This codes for CASSPLAGGPQQETQYF.

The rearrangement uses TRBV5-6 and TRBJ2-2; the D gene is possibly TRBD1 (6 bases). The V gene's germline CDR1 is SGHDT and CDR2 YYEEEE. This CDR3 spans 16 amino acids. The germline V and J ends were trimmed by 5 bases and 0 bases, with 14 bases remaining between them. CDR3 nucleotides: TGTGCCAGCAGTCATGCAAGGGACACGAACACCGGGGAGCTGTTTTTT. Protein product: CASSHARDTNTGELFF.

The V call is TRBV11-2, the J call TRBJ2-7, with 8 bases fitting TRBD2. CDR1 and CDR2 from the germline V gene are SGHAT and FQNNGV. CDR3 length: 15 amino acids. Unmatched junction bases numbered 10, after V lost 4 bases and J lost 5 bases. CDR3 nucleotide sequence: TGTGCCAGCAGCTGGGGTCCGGGGGGGCAGGACGAGCAGTACGTC. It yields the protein CASSWGPGGQDEQYV.

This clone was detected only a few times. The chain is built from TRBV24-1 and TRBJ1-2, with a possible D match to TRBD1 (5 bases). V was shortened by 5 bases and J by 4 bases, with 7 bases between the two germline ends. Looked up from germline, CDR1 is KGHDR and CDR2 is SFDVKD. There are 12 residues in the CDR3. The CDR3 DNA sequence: TGTGCCACCAGTGGAGACAGCTATGGCTACACCTTC. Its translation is CATSGDSYGYTF.

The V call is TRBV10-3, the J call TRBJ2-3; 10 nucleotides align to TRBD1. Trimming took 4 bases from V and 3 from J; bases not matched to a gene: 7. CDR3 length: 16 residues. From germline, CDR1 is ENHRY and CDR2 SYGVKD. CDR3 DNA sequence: TGTGCCATCAGTGGTAAGACAGGGGGCAGAACAGATACGCAGTATTTT. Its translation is CAISGKTGGRTDTQYF.

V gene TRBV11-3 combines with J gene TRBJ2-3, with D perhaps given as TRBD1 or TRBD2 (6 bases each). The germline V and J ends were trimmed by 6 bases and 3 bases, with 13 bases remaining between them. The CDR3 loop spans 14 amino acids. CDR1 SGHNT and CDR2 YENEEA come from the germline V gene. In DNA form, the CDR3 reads TGTGCCAGCAGTCTAGAGGGGGGTACAGATACGCAGTATTTT. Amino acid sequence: CASSLEGGTDTQYF.

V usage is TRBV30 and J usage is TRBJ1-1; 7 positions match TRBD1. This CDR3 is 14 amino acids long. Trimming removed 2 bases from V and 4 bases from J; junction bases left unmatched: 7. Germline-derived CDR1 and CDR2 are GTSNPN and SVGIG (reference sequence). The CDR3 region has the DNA TGTGCCTGGAGTCGTCAGGGGGGCGCCACTGAAGCTTTCTTT. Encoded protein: CAWSRQGGATEAFF.

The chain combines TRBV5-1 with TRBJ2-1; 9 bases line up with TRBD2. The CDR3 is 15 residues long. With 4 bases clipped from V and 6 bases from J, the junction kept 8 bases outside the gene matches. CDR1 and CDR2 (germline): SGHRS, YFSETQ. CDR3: CASSQTVAGVNEQFF. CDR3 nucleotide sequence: TGCGCCAGCAGCCAGACGGTAGCGGGGGTCAATGAGCAGTTCTTC.

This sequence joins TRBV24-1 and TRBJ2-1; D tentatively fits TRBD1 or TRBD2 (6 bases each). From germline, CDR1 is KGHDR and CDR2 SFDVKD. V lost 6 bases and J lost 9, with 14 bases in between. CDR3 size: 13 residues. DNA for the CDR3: TGTGCCACCAGTAGGGACGGGGGCATTGAGCAGTTCTTC. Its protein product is CATSRDGGIEQFF.

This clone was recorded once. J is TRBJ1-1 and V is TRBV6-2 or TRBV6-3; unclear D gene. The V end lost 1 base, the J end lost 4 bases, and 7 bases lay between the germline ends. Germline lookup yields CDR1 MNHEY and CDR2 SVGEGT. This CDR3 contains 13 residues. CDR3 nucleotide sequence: TGTGCCAGCAGTTACTGGGGTGGCACTGAAGCTTTCTTT. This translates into CASSYWGGTEAFF.

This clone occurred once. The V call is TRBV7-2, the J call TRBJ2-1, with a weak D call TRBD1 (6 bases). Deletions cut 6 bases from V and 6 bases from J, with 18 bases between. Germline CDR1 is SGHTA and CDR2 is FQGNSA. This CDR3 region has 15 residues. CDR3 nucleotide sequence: TGTGCCAGCAGAAAAATACAGGGTCTCAGCAATGAGCAGTTCTTC. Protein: CASRKIQGLSNEQFF.

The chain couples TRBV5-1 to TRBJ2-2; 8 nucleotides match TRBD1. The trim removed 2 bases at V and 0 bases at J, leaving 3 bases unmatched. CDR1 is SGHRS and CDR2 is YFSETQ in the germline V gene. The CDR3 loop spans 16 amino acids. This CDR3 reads CASSFQGAANTGELFF. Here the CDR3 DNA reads TGCGCCAGCAGCTTCCAGGGGGCCGCGAACACCGGGGAGCTGTTTTTT.

CDR3 DNA: TGCGCCAGCAGGTTGAGTACTAGCGGGGGCAACACCGGGGAGCTGTTTTTT. It encodes CASRLSTSGGNTGELFF. This rearrangement joins TRBV5-1 to TRBJ2-2, with TRBD2 identical over 11 bases. Germline CDR1 SGHRS, CDR2 YFSETQ. After removal of 5 bases from V and 2 bases from J, the junction contained 8 bases not matched to a gene. The CDR3 sequence is 17 residues long.

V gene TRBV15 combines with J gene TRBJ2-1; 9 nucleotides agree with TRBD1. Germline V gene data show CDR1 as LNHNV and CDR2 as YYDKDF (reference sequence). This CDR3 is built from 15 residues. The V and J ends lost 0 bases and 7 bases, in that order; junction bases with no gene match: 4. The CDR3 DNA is TGTGCCACCAGCAGAGACGGGACAGGGTTTAATGAGCAGTTCTTC. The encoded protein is CATSRDGTGFNEQFF.

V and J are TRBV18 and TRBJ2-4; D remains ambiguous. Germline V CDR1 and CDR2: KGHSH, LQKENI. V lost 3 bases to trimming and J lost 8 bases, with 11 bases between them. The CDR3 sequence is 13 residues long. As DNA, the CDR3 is TGTGCCAGCTCACCGCCAGCACGGGACATTCAGTACTTC. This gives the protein CASSPPARDIQYF. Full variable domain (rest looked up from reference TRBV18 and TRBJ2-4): NAGVMQNPRHLVRRRGQEARLRCSPMKGHSHVYWYRQLPEEGLKFMVYLQKENIIDESGMPKERFSAEFPKEGPSILRIQQVVRGDSAAYFCASSPPARDIQYFGAGTRLSVL.

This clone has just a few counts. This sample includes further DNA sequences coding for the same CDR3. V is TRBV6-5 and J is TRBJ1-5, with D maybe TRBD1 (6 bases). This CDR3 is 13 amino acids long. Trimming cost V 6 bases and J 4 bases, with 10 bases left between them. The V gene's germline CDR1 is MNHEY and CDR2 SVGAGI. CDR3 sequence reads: CASRRTGNQPQHF. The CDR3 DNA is TGTGCCAGCAGACGTACAGGGAATCAGCCCCAGCATTTT.

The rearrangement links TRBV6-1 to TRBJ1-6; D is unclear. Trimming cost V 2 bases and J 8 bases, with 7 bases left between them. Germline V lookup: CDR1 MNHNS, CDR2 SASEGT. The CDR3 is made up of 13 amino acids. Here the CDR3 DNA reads TGTGCCAGCAGTGAAACCCCTGATTCACCCCTCCACTTT. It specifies CASSETPDSPLHF.

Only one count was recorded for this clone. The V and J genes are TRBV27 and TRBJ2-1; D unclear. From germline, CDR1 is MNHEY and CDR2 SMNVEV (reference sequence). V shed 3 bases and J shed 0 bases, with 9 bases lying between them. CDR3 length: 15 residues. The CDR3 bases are TGTGCCAGCAGTTTTTCTCCTAGCTCCTACAATGAGCAGTTCTTC. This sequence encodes CASSFSPSSYNEQFF.

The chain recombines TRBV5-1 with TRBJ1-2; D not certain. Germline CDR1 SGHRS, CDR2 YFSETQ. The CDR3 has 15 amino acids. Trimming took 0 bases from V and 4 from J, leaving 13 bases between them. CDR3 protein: CASSLGSPTGYGYTF. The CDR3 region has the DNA TGCGCCAGCAGCTTGGGTTCCCCCACGGGCTATGGCTACACCTTC.

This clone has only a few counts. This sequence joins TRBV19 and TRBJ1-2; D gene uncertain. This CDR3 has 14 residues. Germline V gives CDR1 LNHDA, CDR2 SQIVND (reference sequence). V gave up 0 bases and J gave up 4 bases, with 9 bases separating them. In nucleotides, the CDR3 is TGTGCCAGTAGTATAGACTCATACGTCTATGGCTACACCTTC. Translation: CASSIDSYVYGYTF.

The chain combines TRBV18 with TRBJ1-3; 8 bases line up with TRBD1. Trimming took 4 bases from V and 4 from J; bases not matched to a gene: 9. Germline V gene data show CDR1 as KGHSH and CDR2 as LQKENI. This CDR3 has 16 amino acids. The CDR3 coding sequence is TGTGCCAGCTCACAGGACAGGGTTTTCTACGGAAACACCATATATTTT. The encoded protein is CASSQDRVFYGNTIYF.

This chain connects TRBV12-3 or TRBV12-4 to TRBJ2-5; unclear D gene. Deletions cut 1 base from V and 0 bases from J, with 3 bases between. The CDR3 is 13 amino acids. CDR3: CASSLGHQETQYF. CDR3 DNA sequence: TGTGCCAGCAGTTTAGGACACCAAGAGACCCAGTACTTC.

The CDR3 loop is CAWGGQGVGKAFF. The CDR3 region has the DNA TGTGCCTGGGGGGGACAGGGAGTTGGGAAAGCTTTCTTT. V gene TRBV30 combines with J gene TRBJ1-1; TRBD1 aligns across 9 bases. Germline CDR1 is GTSNPN and CDR2 is SVGIG (reference sequence). J lost 9 bases, V lost 5 bases, and 10 bases had no gene match. This CDR3 has 13 amino acids.

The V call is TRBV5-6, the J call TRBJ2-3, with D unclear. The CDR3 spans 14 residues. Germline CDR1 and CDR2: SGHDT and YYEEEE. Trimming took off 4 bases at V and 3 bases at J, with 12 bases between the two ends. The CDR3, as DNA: TGTGCCAGCAGCGCTCAAACCAGAACAGATACGCAGTATTTT. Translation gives CASSAQTRTDTQYF.

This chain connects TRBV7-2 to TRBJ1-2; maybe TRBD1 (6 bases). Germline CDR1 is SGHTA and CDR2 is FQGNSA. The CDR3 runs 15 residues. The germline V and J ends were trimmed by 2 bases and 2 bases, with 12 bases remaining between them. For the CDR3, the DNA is TGTGCCAGCAGCTTAATGGGAGGGGGGAACTATGGCTACACCTTC. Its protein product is CASSLMGGGNYGYTF.

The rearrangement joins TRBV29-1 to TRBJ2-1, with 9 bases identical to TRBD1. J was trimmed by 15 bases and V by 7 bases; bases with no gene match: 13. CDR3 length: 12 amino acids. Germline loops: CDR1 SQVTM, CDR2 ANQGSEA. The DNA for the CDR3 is TGCAGCGCGATACGACAGGGGGGGAGCGGGTTCTTC. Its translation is CSAIRQGGSGFF.